This T cell receptor beta chain was captured by sequencing in a study of T cells in Graves' hyperthyroidism and ophthalmopathy. Germline CDR1 SGHRS, CDR2 YFSETQ. This CDR3 spans 15 amino acids. The ends were cut back, 5 bases at V and 1 base at J, with 10 bases in the middle. RNA transcripts yielded amplified TCR beta CDR3 regions. The HTBI primer set drove a first-round RT-PCR of the TCR CDR3. TCRdb itself ran the multiplex PCR reads through MiXCR, one entry per CDR3 protein. The table lists more than 500,000 distinct CDR3 sequences, around 15% of them singletons. Diagnosis rested on symptoms, serum thyroxine and TRAb, thyroid ultrasound, and orbital computed tomography. The sample holds one count of this clonotype.

The TCR was taken from a woman aged 30 to 39 with Graves' hyperthyroidism. Material for sequencing was blood. The rearrangement uses TRBV5-1 and TRBJ2-6; D gene ambiguous. In nucleotides, the CDR3 is TGCGCCAGCAGGATACAAGAATCTGGGGCCAACGTCCTGACTTTC. This translates into CASRIQESGANVLTF. The whole variable domain, remainder taken from reference TRBV5-1 and TRBJ2-6, is KAGVTQTPRYLIKTRGQQVTLSCSPISGHRSVSWYQQTPGQGLQFLFEYFSETQRNKGNFPGRFSGRQFSNSRSEMNVSTLELGDSALYLCASRIQESGANVLTFGAGSRLTVL.